The 2 T cell receptor beta chains below come from one sample, sequenced in a study of blood T cell repertoires in COVID-19. Using immunoSEQ multiplex PCR, the repertoire was profiled, and TCRdb retains in-frame clones only, with some absent. This sample has roughly 230,000 clones, with approximately 83% found just once. Sequencing input: peripheral blood. The receptors originated from a woman aged 45-59 years with acute or convalescent COVID-19.

This clone is a singleton in its sample. This rearrangement joins TRBV19 to TRBJ1-1; D is unresolved. The CDR3 spans 13 residues. V was cut by 9 bases and J by 5 bases, with 16 bases left in between. Germline CDR1 is LNHDA and CDR2 is SQIVND (reference sequence). The CDR3 region is CASNHAGGTEAFF. DNA of the CDR3: TGTGCCAGCAACCATGCGGGTGGGACTGAAGCTTTCTTT.

The chain recombines TRBV3-1 (or the pseudogene TRBV3-2) with TRBJ1-6; 7 bases match TRBD1. The CDR3 totals 15 residues. Per the germline V gene, CDR1 is LGHDT and CDR2 is YNNKEL (reference sequence). Germline trimming cut 1 base from V and 9 bases from J; bases unmatched to any gene: 6. The DNA for the CDR3 is TGTGCCAGCAGCCAAGCCCCGACAGGGCCTTCACCCCTCCACTTT. This translates into CASSQAPTGPSPLHF.